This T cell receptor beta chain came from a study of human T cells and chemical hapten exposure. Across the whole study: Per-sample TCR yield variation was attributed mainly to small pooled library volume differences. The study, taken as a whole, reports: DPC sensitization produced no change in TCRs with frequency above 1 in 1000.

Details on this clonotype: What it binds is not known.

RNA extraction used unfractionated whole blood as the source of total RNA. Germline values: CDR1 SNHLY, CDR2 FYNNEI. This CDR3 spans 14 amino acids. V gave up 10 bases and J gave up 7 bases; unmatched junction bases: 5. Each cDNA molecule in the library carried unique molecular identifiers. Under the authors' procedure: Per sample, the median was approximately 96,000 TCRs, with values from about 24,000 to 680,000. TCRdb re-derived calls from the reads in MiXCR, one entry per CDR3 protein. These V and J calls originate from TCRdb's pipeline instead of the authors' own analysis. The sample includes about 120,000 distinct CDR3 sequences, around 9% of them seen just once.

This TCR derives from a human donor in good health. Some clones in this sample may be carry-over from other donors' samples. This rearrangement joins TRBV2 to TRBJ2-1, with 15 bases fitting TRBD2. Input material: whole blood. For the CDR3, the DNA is TGTGCCACCCGGACTAGCGGGAGGGTAAATGAGCAGTTCTTC. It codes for CATRTSGRVNEQFF.